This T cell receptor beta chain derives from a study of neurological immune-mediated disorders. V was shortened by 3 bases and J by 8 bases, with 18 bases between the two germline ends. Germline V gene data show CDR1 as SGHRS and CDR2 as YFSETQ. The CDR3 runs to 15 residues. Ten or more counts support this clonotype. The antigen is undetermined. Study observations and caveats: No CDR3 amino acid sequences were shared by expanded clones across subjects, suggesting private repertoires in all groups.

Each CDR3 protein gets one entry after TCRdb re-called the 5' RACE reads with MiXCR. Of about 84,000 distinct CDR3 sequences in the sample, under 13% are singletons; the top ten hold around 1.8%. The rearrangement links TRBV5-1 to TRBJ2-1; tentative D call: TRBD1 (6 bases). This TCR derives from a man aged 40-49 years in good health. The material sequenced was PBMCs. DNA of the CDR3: TGCGCCAGCAGCTCCATTGTGCAGGGGCCGGATGAGCAGTTCTTC. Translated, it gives CASSSIVQGPDEQFF.